A selection of T cell receptor beta chains follows, all from one sample in a study of T cells in Graves' hyperthyroidism and ophthalmopathy. MiXCR, run by TCRdb on the multiplex PCR reads, gives a single entry per CDR3 protein. The sample lists hundreds of thousands of distinct CDR3 sequences, 35% to 45% occurring once. The sample consisted of blood. Receptors originate from a young man with Graves' hyperthyroidism. Each CDR3 is given with its conserved first and last residue. The D gene is left open where the match is weak. Where a row states a size, it is once, few, many or the class of an expanded clone; other rows omit it.

D	V	size	length	J	CDR3	DNA
-	TRBV9	-	16	TRBJ2-2	CASSVAQGPNTGELFF	TGTGCCAGCAGCGTAGCCCAGGGGCCGAACACCGGGGAGCTGTTTTTT
-	TRBV12-3/TRBV12-4	few	13	TRBJ1-2	CASTSTAFDGYTF	TGTGCCAGCACCTCGACAGCCTTTGATGGCTACACCTTC
-	TRBV2	-	11	TRBJ2-5	CASTGGVNQYF	TGTGCCAGCACCGGCGGGGTGAACCAGTACTTC
-	TRBV10-2	-	15	TRBJ2-5	CASSYSAGDQEAQYF	TGTGCCAGCAGTTACTCGGCCGGAGACCAAGAGGCCCAGTACTTC
-	TRBV20-1	few	13	TRBJ2-7	CSARSGFSYEQYF	TGCAGTGCTAGATCGGGTTTCTCCTACGAGCAGTACTTC
-	TRBV7-9	many	14	TRBJ1-2	CASSERGLGYGYTF	TGTGCCAGCAGCGAACGGGGATTGGGCTATGGCTACACCTTC
TRBD1	TRBV7-9	many	15	TRBJ1-6	CASSPPTGEGSPLHF	TGTGCCAGCAGCCCCCCAACAGGGGAGGGTTCACCCCTCCACTTT
-	TRBV12-3/TRBV12-4	many	12	TRBJ1-1	CASSSDGTEAFF	TGTGCCAGCAGCTCGGACGGAACTGAAGCTTTCTTT
TRBD1	TRBV6-5	few	14	TRBJ1-6	CASRSTGWGSPLHF	TGTGCCAGCAGGTCGACAGGGTGGGGTTCACCCCTCCACTTT
-	TRBV11-2	-	16	TRBJ1-1	CASSVDHRERGTEAFF	TGTGCCAGCAGCGTAGATCACAGGGAGCGGGGCACTGAAGCTTTCTTT
-	TRBV5-1	-	14	TRBJ1-2	CASSLPGISYGYTF	TGCGCCAGCAGCTTGCCCGGAATTTCCTATGGCTACACCTTC
TRBD1	TRBV7-9	-	16	TRBJ2-7	CASSLAYLQGPYEQYF	TGTGCCAGCAGTTTAGCGTACCTACAGGGGCCCTACGAGCAGTACTTC
-	TRBV5-6	few	15	TRBJ2-7	CASTLLDRTVYEQYF	TGTGCCAGCACCCTTTTAGATCGGACAGTCTACGAGCAGTACTTC
-	TRBV9	many	15	TRBJ2-6	CASGDKYSGANVLTF	TGTGCCAGCGGGGACAAGTACTCTGGGGCCAACGTCCTGACTTTC
TRBD1	TRBV2	-	16	TRBJ1-6	CASILTTGGGNSPLHF	TGTGCCAGCATCCTGACAACAGGGGGAGGAAATTCACCCCTCCACTTT
TRBD1	TRBV11-2	few	13	TRBJ2-5	CASREGGRETQYF	TGTGCCAGCAGAGAAGGGGGCAGAGAGACCCAGTACTTC
TRBD2	TRBV7-8	-	15	TRBJ2-5	CASSPRRERAGTQYF	TGTGCCAGCAGCCCCCGGCGGGAGCGGGCTGGGACCCAGTACTTC
-	TRBV7-3	many	16	TRBJ1-6	CASSLTYDAGDSPLHF	TGTGCCAGCAGCTTAACGTACGATGCGGGGGATTCACCCCTCCACTTT
TRBD2	TRBV19	-	15	TRBJ2-5	CASSTEIAGEETQYF	TGTGCCAGTAGTACCGAAATAGCGGGAGAGGAGACCCAGTACTTC
-	TRBV13	many	12	TRBJ1-2	CASSLGGAVHAF	TGTGCCAGCAGCTTAGGCGGAGCAGTACACGCCTTC
TRBD1	TRBV12-3/TRBV12-4	few	14	TRBJ2-5	CASSGTGGLETQYF	TGTGCCAGCAGTGGGACAGGAGGACTCGAGACCCAGTACTTC
-	TRBV29-1	many	13	TRBJ2-5	CSVTDRSEGTQYF	TGCAGCGTTACCGACAGGAGCGAAGGGACCCAGTACTTC
-	TRBV7-9	-	11	TRBJ2-1	CASSLPVEQFF	TGTGCCAGCAGCTTACCAGTTGAGCAGTTCTTC
-	TRBV20-1	many	13	TRBJ1-5	CSGAQDPNQPQHF	TGCAGTGGTGCACAGGACCCCAATCAGCCCCAGCATTTT
TRBD1	TRBV9	few	14	TRBJ1-4	CASSVGTGSEKLFF	TGTGCCAGCAGCGTAGGGACAGGGAGTGAAAAACTGTTTTTT
-	TRBV29-1	many	13	TRBJ1-1	CSVEPPGGTEAFF	TGCAGCGTTGAACCCCCCGGGGGCACTGAAGCTTTCTTT
-	TRBV18	-	13	TRBJ2-7	CASSPRLKYEQYF	TGTGCCAGCTCACCTCGACTGAAATACGAGCAGTACTTC
TRBD1	TRBV7-9	many	14	TRBJ1-5	CASSLTGNNQPQHF	TGTGCCAGCAGCTTGACAGGGAACAATCAGCCCCAGCATTTT
-	TRBV6-5	few	14	TRBJ2-5	CASSYSGKKETQYF	TGTGCCAGCAGTTATTCCGGGAAGAAAGAGACCCAGTACTTC